This TCR beta chain was retrieved from a study of blood T cell repertoires in COVID-19. Whole-study context: T cells, B-cell-depleted T cells, or PBMCs provided the cDNA or gDNA that served as material.

The V gene end was trimmed by 2 bases and the J gene end by 3 bases; junction bases not matched to a gene: 5. This CDR3 comprises 15 residues. From germline, CDR1 is SGHVS and CDR2 FQNEAQ. Authors' methods: Estimation of nucleated cell counts was performed using reference gene primer amplification. Sequencing used immunoSEQ multiplex PCR; TCRdb keeps in-frame clones, though not all of them. V and J calls and clone size follow that table, whereas D and trimming were derived from the DNA. The top ten clones hold roughly 2.2% of a sample with 250,000 to 300,000 clones, about 89% of them seen once. This clonotype was obtained from a man between 50 and 59 years old with acute or convalescent COVID-19. Sequencing used peripheral blood. The rearrangement uses TRBV7-8 and TRBJ1-1; 8 bases map to TRBD1. CDR3 in amino acids: CASSLFDRGDTEAFF. DNA for the CDR3: TGTGCCAGCAGCTTATTCGACAGGGGAGACACTGAAGCTTTCTTT.